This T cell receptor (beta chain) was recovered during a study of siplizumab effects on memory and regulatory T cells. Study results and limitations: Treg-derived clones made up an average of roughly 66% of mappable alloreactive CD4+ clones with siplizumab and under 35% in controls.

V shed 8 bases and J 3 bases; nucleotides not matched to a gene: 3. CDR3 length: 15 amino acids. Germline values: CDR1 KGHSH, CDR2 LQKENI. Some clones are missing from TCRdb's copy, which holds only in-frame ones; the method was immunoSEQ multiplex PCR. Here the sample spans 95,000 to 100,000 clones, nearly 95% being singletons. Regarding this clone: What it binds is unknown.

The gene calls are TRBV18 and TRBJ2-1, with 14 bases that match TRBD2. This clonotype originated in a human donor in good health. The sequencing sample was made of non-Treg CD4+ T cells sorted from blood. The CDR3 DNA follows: TGTGCCAGCACCGGACTAGCGGGAGGCTACAATGAGCAGTTCTTC. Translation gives CASTGLAGGYNEQFF.